The T cell receptor beta chain under discussion was sequenced for a study of blood T cells in healthy people across ages. Study results and limitations: Age advanced and TCR beta diversity per million T cells fell, roughly linearly.

Germline values: CDR1 LGHDT, CDR2 YNNKEL (reference sequence). The CDR3 spans 19 residues. J lost 0 bases, V lost 5 bases, and 16 bases had no gene match. A second roughly 6 to 12 cycle PCR used barcoded and J-beta primers. Through a template-switch adaptor with 12 random nucleotides, each cDNA molecule received a tag. TCRdb passed the 5' RACE reads through MiXCR, listing each CDR3 protein once. The data contain about 1.8 million distinct CDR3 sequences, around half of them seen just once; the ten biggest clones take up 2.1%. Total RNA, at least 5.5 micrograms per sample, came from PBMCs. Regarding this clonotype: Its cognate antigen is unknown.

The TCR sequence derives from a woman in her thirties or forties in good health. The chain employs TRBV3-1 and TRBJ2-5; 9 bases line up with TRBD1. The sample was blood. CDR3 DNA sequence: TGTGCCAGCAGCTCATCTCACAGGGGGACAGGGCTTTACCAAGAGACCCAGTACTTC. The encoded protein is CASSSSHRGTGLYQETQYF.